This TCR beta chain stems from a study of T cell changes during pregnancy in multiple sclerosis (dated by TCRdb to 2018 to 2020). Study-wide context: The study examined how the T cell repertoire changed over the course of pregnancy in women with multiple sclerosis.

There are 16 amino acids in the CDR3, from cysteine to phenylalanine inclusive. Only CDR3 DNA remains: 48 bases, in frame from the first base. Clipping removes 4 bases from V and 7 bases from J, with 14 as the unmatched junction base count. Per the germline V gene, SGHTA is the CDR1 and FQGNSA is the CDR2. Library preparation was by the immunoSEQ multiplex PCR assay. TCRdb re-hosts the immuneACCESS table, in-frame sequences only. Its copies lack some clones; in the studies checked, an unresolved V gene accounts for under half of them, and the cause for the rest is not known. The sample includes about 87,000 clones, with roughly 93% observed a single time. The ten largest clones add up to about 1.4% of the sample. This clone has just one count. Its antigen remains undetermined. Nothing much larger sits one base from this clone, and base qualities are not available.

The V gene is TRBV7-2 and the J gene is TRBJ2-7; TRBD1 matches 9 bases in the middle. The receptor comes from a female donor in good health, enrolled as a control in a pregnancy study. The material sequenced was peripheral blood, taken in the third trimester of pregnancy. CDR3 region: CASSWVPGTGTGEQYF. The nucleotide sequence is TGTGCCAGCAGCTGGGTTCCTGGGACAGGGACGGGGGAGCAGTACTTC. The CDR3 plus the reference TRBV7-2 and TRBJ2-7 genes for the other parts give the full variable domain: GAGVSQSPSNKVTEKGKDVELRCDPISGHTALYWYRQSLGQGLEFLIYFQGNSAPDKSGLPSDRFSAERTGGSVSTLTIQRTQQEDSAVYLCASSWVPGTGTGEQYFGPGTRLTVT.